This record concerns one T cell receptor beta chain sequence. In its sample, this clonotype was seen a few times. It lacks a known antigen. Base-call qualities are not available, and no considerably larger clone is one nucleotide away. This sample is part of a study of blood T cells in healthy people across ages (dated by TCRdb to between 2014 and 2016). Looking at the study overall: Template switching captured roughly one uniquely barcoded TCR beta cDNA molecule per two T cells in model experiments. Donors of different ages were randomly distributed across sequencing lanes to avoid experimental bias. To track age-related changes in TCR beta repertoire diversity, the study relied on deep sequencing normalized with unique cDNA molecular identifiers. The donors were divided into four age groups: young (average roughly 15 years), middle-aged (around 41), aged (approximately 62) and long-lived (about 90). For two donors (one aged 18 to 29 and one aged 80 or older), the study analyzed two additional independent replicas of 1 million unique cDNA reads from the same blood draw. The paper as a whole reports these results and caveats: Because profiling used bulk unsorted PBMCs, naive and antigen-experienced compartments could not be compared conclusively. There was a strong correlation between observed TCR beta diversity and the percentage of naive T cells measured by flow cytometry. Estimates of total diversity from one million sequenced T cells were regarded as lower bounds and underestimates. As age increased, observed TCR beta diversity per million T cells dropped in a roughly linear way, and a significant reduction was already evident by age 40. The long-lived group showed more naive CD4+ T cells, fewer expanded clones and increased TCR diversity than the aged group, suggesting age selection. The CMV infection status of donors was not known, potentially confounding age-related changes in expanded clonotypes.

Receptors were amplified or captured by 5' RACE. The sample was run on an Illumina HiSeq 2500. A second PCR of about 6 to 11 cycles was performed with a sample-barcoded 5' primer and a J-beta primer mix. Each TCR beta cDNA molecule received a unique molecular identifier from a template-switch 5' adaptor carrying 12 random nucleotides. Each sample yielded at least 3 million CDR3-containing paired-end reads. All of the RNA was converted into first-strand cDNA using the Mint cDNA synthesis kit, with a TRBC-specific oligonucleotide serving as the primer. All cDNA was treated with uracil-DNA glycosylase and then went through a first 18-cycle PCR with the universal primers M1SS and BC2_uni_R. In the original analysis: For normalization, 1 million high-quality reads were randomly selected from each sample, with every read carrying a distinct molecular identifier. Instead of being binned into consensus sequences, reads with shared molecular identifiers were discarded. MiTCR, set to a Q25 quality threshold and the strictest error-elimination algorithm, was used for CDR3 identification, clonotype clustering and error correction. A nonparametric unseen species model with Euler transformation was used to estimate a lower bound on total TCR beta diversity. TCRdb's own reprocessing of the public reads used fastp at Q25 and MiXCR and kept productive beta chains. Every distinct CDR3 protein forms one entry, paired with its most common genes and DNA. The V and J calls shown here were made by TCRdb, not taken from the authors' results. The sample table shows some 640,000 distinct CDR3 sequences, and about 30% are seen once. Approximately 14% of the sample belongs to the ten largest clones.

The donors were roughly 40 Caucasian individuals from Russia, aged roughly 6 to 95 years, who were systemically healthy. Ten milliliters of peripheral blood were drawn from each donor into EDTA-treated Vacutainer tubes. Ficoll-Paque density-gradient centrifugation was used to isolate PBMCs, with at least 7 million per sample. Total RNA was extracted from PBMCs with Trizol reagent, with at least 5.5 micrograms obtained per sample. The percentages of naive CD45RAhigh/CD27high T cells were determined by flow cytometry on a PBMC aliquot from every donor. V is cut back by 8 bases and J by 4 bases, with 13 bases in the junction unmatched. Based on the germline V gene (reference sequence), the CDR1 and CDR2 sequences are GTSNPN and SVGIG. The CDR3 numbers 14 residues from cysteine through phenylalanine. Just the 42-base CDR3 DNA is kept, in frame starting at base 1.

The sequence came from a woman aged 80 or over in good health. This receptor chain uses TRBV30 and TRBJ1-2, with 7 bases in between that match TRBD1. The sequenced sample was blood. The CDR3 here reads CAGPGTAGTYGYTF. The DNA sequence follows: TGTGCCGGCCCCGGGACAGCCGGTACCTATGGCTACACCTTC.